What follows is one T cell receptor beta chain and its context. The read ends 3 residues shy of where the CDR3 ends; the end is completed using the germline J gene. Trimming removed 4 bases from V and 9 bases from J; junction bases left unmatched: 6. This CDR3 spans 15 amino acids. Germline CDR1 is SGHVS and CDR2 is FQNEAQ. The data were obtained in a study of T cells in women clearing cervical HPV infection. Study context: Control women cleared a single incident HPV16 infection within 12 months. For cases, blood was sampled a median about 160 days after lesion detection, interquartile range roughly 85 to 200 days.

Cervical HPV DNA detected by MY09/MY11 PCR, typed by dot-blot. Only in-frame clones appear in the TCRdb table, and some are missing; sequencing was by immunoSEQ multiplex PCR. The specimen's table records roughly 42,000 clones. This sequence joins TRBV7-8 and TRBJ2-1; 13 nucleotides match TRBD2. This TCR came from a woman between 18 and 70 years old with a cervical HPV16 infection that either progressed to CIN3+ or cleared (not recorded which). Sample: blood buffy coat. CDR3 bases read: TGTGCCAGCAGCTCTACACTAGCGGGGGGGCGTGAG. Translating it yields CASSSTLAGGRE. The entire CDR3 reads CASSSTLAGGREQFF. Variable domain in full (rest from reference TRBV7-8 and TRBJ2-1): GAGVSQSPRYKVAKRGQDVALRCDPISGHVSLFWYQQALGQGPEFLTYFQNEAQLDKSGLPSDRFFAERPEGSVSTLKIQRTQQEDSAVYLCASSSTLAGGREQFFGPGTRLTVL.